This is a list of T cell receptor beta chains from one sample in a study of T cell responses to AZD1222 COVID-19 vaccine. The table came from immunoSEQ multiplex PCR; TCRdb's copy has only in-frame clones and leaves some out. Found here are around 81,000 clones, about 82% of them singletons; the top ten hold roughly 3.1%. This sample comprised peripheral blood, obtained on day 0 of AZD1222 vaccination. These receptors were collected from an adult in good health. Both conserved end residues are part of each CDR3. The D gene is left open where the match is weak. Some rows have no size entry. The others give once, few or many, or a class for an expanded clone.

. | TRBJ2-5 | TRBD1 | TRBV11-2 | CASSLGGTGGETQYF
. | TRBJ1-6 | . | TRBV15 | CATSSRQGNNSPLHF
. | TRBJ1-5 | . | TRBV27 | CASSEDLAQPQHF
. | TRBJ2-5 | . | TRBV6-2/TRBV6-3 | CASSYQGFQETQYF
. | TRBJ2-1 | TRBD2 | TRBV3-1/TRBV3-2 | CASSPGLEPYNEQFF
. | TRBJ1-2 | . | TRBV12-3/TRBV12-4 | CASSFGNNYGYTF
. | TRBJ2-5 | . | TRBV21-1 | CASSHTGTVEETQYF
few | TRBJ1-2 | . | TRBV7-2 | CASSFKGNYGYTF
. | TRBJ2-7 | TRBD2 | TRBV27 | CASSLSASGRPKAYEQYF
once | TRBJ1-1 | . | TRBV30 | CAWSLRGGTGTEAFF
. | TRBJ2-2 | . | TRBV4-3 | CASSQGWGEWAGELFF
. | TRBJ1-6 | . | TRBV9 | CASSAGVDNSPLHF
few | TRBJ2-7 | TRBD1 | TRBV2 | CASRQGADEQYF
. | TRBJ1-2 | TRBD1 | TRBV3-1/TRBV3-2 | CASSREDRDYGYTF
. | TRBJ1-2 | TRBD1 | TRBV5-4 | CASSLGGTGVDGYTF
. | TRBJ2-5 | . | TRBV7-9 | CASSPGRDQETQYF
. | TRBJ1-2 | . | TRBV23-1 | CASSQPTGLFGF
. | TRBJ1-6 | TRBD1 | TRBV27 | CASSIQWTGPSSLHF
once | TRBJ1-1 | TRBD1 | TRBV5-6 | CASSSTGTGYEAFF
. | TRBJ2-3 | TRBD2 | TRBV9 | CASSVSGGGTDTQYF
few | TRBJ1-4 | . | TRBV5-6 | CASSLAAGRNEKLFF
. | TRBJ1-1 | . | TRBV12-3/TRBV12-4 | CASILGASRGAFF
. | TRBJ1-5 | . | TRBV28 | CASSFWEIGRNQPQHF
. | TRBJ2-7 | TRBD2 | TRBV28 | CASRRTSGVSYEQYF
. | TRBJ1-6 | . | TRBV2 | CASSEEQGTNSPLHF
. | TRBJ1-2 | . | TRBV30 | CAWSSGTYDGYTF
. | TRBJ2-1 | . | TRBV11-3 | CASSLQWGGEQFF
. | TRBJ2-1 | TRBD2 | TRBV19 | CASSILAGENEQFF
. | TRBJ1-2 | . | TRBV5-1 | CASSLAGGRSNYGYTF
. | TRBJ2-7 | . | TRBV10-3 | CATARGADSYEQYF
. | TRBJ1-1 | TRBD1 | TRBV6-5 | CASSRRTGRVTEAFF
. | TRBJ1-1 | . | TRBV6-5 | CASTKGENTEAFF
. | TRBJ1-5 | . | TRBV7-9 | CASSLEQDIGPQHF
. | TRBJ2-5 | . | TRBV14 | CASSQAGSRGAQYF
. | TRBJ1-3 | . | TRBV7-2 | CASSFVLGSGNTIYF
. | TRBJ1-2 | . | TRBV2 | CASSESGRSLGGYTF
. | TRBJ1-4 | TRBD1 | TRBV24-1 | CATSDSGTGREKLFF
. | TRBJ1-3 | TRBD1 | TRBV9 | CASSAYFRGVGNTIYF
. | TRBJ1-2 | . | TRBV11-2 | CASSFEGHSYGYTF
. | TRBJ2-2 | . | TRBV19 | CASSIPKLGAGELFF
. | TRBJ1-2 | . | TRBV12-3/TRBV12-4 | CASSTTYNYGYTF
few | TRBJ1-1 | . | TRBV10-2 | CASSATGNTEAFF
. | TRBJ1-2 | . | TRBV9 | CASSPRDGKGGYTF
. | TRBJ2-6 | . | TRBV7-2 | CAGRSSGANVLTF